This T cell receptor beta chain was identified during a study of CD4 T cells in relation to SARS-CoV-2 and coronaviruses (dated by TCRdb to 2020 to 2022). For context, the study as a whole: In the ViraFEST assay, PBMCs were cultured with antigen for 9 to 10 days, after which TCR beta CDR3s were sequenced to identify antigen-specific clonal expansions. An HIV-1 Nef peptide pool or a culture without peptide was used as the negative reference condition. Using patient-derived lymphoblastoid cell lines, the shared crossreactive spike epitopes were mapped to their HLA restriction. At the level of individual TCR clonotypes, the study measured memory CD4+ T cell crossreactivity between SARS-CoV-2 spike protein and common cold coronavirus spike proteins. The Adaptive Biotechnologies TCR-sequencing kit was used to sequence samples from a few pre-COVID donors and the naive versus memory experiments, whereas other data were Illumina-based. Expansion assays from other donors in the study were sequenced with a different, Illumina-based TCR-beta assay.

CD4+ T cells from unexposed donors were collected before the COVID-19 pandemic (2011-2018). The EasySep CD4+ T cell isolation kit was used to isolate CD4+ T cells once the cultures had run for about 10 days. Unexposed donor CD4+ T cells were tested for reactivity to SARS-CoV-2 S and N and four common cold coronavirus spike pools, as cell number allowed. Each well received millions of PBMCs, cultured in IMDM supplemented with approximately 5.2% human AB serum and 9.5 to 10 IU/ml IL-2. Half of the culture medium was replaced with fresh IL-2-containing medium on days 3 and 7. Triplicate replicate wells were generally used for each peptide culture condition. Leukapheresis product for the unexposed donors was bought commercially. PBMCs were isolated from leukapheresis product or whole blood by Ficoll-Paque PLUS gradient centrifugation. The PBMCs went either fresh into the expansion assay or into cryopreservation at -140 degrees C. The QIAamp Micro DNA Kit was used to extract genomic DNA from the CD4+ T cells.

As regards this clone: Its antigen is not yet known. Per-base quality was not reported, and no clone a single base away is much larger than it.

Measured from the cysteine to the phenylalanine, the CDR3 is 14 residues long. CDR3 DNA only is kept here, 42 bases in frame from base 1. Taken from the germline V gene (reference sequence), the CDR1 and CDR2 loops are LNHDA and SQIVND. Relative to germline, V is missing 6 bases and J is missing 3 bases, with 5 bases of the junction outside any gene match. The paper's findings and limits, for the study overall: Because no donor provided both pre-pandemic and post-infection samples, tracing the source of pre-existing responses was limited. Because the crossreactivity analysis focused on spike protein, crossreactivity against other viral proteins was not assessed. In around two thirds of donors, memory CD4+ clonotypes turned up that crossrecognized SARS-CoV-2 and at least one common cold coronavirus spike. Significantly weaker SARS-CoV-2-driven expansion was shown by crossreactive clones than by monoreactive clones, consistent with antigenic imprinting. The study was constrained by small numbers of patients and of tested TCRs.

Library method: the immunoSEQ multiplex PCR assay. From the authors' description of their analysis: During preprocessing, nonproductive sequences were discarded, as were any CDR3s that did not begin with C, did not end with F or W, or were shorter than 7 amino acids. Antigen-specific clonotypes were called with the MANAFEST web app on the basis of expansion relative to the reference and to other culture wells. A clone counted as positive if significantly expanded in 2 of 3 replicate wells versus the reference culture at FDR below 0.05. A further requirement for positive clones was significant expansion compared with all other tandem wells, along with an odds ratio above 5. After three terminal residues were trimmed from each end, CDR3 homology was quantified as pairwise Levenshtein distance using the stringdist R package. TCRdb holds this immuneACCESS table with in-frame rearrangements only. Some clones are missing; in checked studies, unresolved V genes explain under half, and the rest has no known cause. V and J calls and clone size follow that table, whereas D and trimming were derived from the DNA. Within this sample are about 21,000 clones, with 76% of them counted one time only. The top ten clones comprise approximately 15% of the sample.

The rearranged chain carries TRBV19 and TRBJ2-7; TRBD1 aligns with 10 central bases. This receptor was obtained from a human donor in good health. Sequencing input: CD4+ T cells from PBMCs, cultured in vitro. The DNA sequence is TGTGCCAGTAGCGGGGACAGGGGATTCTACGAGCAGTACTTC. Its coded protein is CASSGDRGFYEQYF.